The rows below give T cell receptor beta chains drawn from one sample of a study of blood T cell repertoires in COVID-19. Sequencing was performed with immunoSEQ multiplex PCR; in TCRdb, only in-frame clones are kept and a portion is missing. The sample carries approximately 250,000 clones, more than 70% recorded once. Input material: PBMCs or T cells enriched from blood (not recorded which). These receptors originate from a woman in her thirties or forties with acute COVID-19. Each CDR3 is given with its conserved first and last residue. D genes are given only for firm matches. Size is stated for part of the rows, as once, few or many counts, or as a class when the clone is expanded.

TRBD1 | TRBJ2-1 | TRBV27 | NA | CASSLRDSGDEQFF | TGTGCCAGCAGTTTACGGGACAGTGGGGATGAGCAGTTCTTC
NA | TRBJ1-2 | TRBV6-5 | NA | CASSYSRARSNYGYTF | TGTGCCAGCAGTTACTCGAGAGCTAGGAGTAACTATGGCTACACCTTC
TRBD1 | TRBJ2-1 | TRBV11-2 | NA | CASSPGQVTDNEQFF | TGTGCCAGCAGCCCGGGACAGGTAACCGACAATGAGCAGTTCTTC
TRBD1 | TRBJ1-4 | TRBV9 | once | CASSPPSGQGNEKLFF | TGTGCCAGCAGCCCTCCATCGGGACAGGGCAATGAAAAACTGTTTTTT
NA | TRBJ1-2 | TRBV11-3 | NA | CASSFQGNYGYTF | TGTGCCAGCAGCTTTCAGGGTAACTATGGCTACACCTTC
TRBD2 | TRBJ2-3 | TRBV5-8 | NA | CASSLAALAGGTDTQYF | TGTGCCAGCAGCTTGGCAGCCCTAGCGGGAGGCACAGATACGCAGTATTTT
NA | TRBJ2-5 | TRBV18 | NA | CASSPFSETQYF | TGTGCCAGCTCACCATTTTCGGAGACCCAGTACTTC
NA | TRBJ2-1 | TRBV4-1 | NA | CASSQDPGLRRNEQFF | TGCGCCAGCAGCCAAGATCCGGGACTCCGGAGGAATGAGCAGTTCTTC
TRBD2 | TRBJ2-7 | TRBV10-3 | NA | CAISEGLAGYEQYF | TGTGCCATCAGTGAGGGACTAGCGGGCTACGAGCAGTACTTC
NA | TRBJ2-1 | TRBV9 | NA | CASSVSRVQANEQFF | TGTGCCAGCAGCGTAAGCCGGGTACAAGCCAATGAGCAGTTCTTC
TRBD1 | TRBJ1-4 | TRBV11-3 | NA | CASSGRQGRGEKLFF | TGTGCCAGCAGCGGTAGACAGGGCCGGGGAGAAAAACTGTTTTTT
NA | TRBJ2-1 | TRBV5-4 | NA | CASSLTSGSYNEQFF | TGTGCCAGCAGCTTGACTAGTGGGTCCTACAATGAGCAGTTCTTC
TRBD2 | TRBJ2-3 | TRBV6-5 | NA | CASSPAGGGGTQYF | TGTGCCAGCAGTCCCGCGGGAGGGGGCGGTACGCAGTATTTT
NA | TRBJ1-2 | TRBV6-5 | few | CATSRGYGYTF | TGTGCCACCTCAAGAGGATATGGCTACACCTTC
TRBD1 | TRBJ1-1 | TRBV25-1 | NA | CASSKEGQPNTEAFF | TGTGCCAGCAGTAAGGAGGGACAGCCGAACACTGAAGCTTTCTTT
NA | TRBJ2-1 | TRBV18 | once | CASSAGTQRFGEQFF | TGTGCCAGCTCAGCCGGGACTCAGAGGTTCGGTGAGCAGTTCTTC
TRBD1 | TRBJ1-4 | TRBV6-5 | few | CASSRRQGASEKLFF | TGTGCCAGCAGTAGGCGACAGGGGGCGAGTGAAAAACTGTTTTTT
NA | TRBJ1-4 | TRBV28 | once | CASSLQTREKLFF | TGTGCCAGCAGTCTCCAAACACGTGAAAAACTGTTTTTT
TRBD1 | TRBJ2-1 | TRBV27 | NA | CASSRRTGGNEQFF | TGTGCCAGCAGTAGGAGGACAGGGGGCAATGAGCAGTTCTTC
NA | TRBJ2-2 | TRBV6-5 | few | CASSPRGFWTGELFF | TGTGCCAGCAGCCCGAGGGGGTTTTGGACCGGGGAGCTGTTTTTT
TRBD1 | TRBJ2-1 | TRBV9 | NA | CASSTQGGGYGEQFF | TGTGCCAGCAGCACTCAAGGGGGCGGTTATGGTGAGCAGTTCTTC
TRBD2 | TRBJ2-3 | TRBV11-3 | NA | CASSTGTSGVGTDTQYF | TGTGCCAGCAGCACCGGGACTAGCGGGGTGGGCACAGATACGCAGTATTTT
TRBD1 | TRBJ1-1 | TRBV30 | few | CAWINFGQEKAFF | TGTGCCTGGATCAATTTTGGACAGGAGAAAGCTTTCTTT
TRBD2 | TRBJ2-7 | TRBV19 | NA | CASSSWTSGRDAEQYF | TGTGCCAGTAGTTCTTGGACTAGCGGGAGAGACGCCGAGCAGTACTTC
TRBD1 | TRBJ1-3 | TRBV30 | NA | CAWNRDRGPGNTIYF | TGTGCCTGGAACCGGGACAGGGGGCCTGGAAACACCATATATTTT
NA | TRBJ1-2 | TRBV2 | NA | CASSAPPPTELNYGYTF | TGTGCCAGCAGTGCCCCACCCCCGACAGAATTGAACTATGGCTACACCTTC
NA | TRBJ1-4 | TRBV5-5 | few | CASSPGGRDFF | TGTGCCAGCAGCCCCGGGGGGCGAGACTTTTTT